Detailed here is one T cell receptor (beta chain). Germline V gives CDR1 MNHEY, CDR2 SVGAGI. This CDR3 comprises 14 residues. V dropped 8 bases and J dropped 6 bases, with 20 bases sitting between them. The sample originates from a study of blood T cell repertoires in COVID-19. Per the authors' pipeline: Reference gene primer amplification in the assay estimated nucleated cell counts. Libraries were prepared by immunoSEQ multiplex PCR; TCRdb keeps only in-frame clonotypes and omits some of them. V and J calls and clone size come straight from that table; D and trimming were deduced from the DNA. The sample consists of about 320,000 clones, just under 90% of them appearing once. Recruited during active infection, patients (from Seattle) were subsequently followed longitudinally.

This chain connects TRBV6-5 to TRBJ2-7; TRBD2 is a possible D gene (6 bases). This sequence was found in a woman aged 25 to 39 with COVID-19, enrolled during active disease. Material for sequencing was peripheral blood. CDR3 sequence: CASGSGVLRGEQYF. Here the CDR3 DNA reads TGTGCCAGCGGATCGGGGGTACTCCGCGGCGAGCAGTACTTC.